This record looks at one T cell receptor beta chain sequence and its context. Its specific antigen is unknown. This clone may be a read error of a much larger clone one base away. V has 4 bases trimmed and J has 6 bases trimmed; junction bases matching no gene number 7. According to the germline V gene, CDR1 reads MGHRA and CDR2 reads YSYEKL. The CDR3 covers 15 residues, taking in both the cysteine and the phenylalanine. Just the 45-base CDR3 DNA is kept, in frame starting at base 1. The sample comes from a study of breast tumors, draining lymph nodes, adjacent tissues (dated by TCRdb to 2016 to 2018). Study-wide context: The study compared TCR beta repertoires across tumor, adjacent nontumor tissue and axillary lymph nodes from breast cancer patients. In human breast cancer, the study set out to evaluate how tumor, surrounding tissue and draining lymph node repertoires relate to one another and whether T cells may move between these sites. Broader findings and caveats from the paper: Tumor T-cell repertoires showed less diversity than lymph node repertoires and more diversity than nontumor tissue repertoires, and tumor T-cell repertoires showed preferential V and J gene usage. The data were considered consistent with the idea that most tumor T cells come from the lymph node and then expand in tumor tissue. The study presented the conclusion that tumor T cells originate in lymph nodes as consistent with a hypothesis, not as something directly demonstrated. In luminal-like breast cancer, tumor and nontumor tissue repertoires resembled each other significantly more than in basal-like breast cancer.

TCRdb lists the instrument as Illumina HiSeq 2000. TCR beta chain libraries were generated by multiplex PCR amplification. High-throughput sequencing was used to analyze the amplified TCR beta chain products. The public reads were reanalyzed by TCRdb: fastp trimming at Q25, MiXCR alignment, in-frame beta chains only. Entries are consolidated by CDR3 protein sequence, retaining the most common genes and DNA. The table for this sample lists 200,000 or so distinct CDR3 sequences; roughly 31% of them were counted only once. Clones ranked in the top ten supply 4.3% of the sample. The axillary draining lymph nodes of breast cancer patients were the source of the lymph node samples.

The V and J segments used are TRBV4-1 and TRBJ2-2, with TRBD2 identical over 8 junction bases. The sequence was obtained from a female donor with breast cancer. Some clones in this sample may be carry-over from other donors' samples. The specimen sequenced was axillary lymph node tissue. The sequenced DNA is TGCGCCAGCAGCCCCCCGGGACTAGTGTCCGGGGAGCTGTTTTTT. This gives the protein CASSPPGLVSGELFF.